The 10 T cell receptor beta chains in this list originate from one sample, sequenced in a study of beta chain features in type 1 diabetes. Study-wide results and caveats: Moderately but significantly shorter TCRB CDR3s were found in Type 1 diabetes patients in all four CD4+ subsets.

These receptors have no known antigen. cDNA synthesis used the whole RNA isolate, giving expressed TCRB sequences. Here immunoSEQ multiplex PCR was the method, and the copy in TCRdb shows in-frame clones only, minus some. The table lists under 200,000 clones, 6.5% to 10% of them singletons. The sample taken for sequencing was central memory CD4+ T cells from blood. Receptors were obtained from a woman between 18 and 29 years old with type 1 diabetes.

The chain is built from TRBV11-2 and TRBJ1-2; 10 bases are a match to TRBD1. J was trimmed by 2 bases and V by 3 bases; bases with no gene match: 3. The CDR3 extends over 15 amino acids. Germline loops: CDR1 SGHAT, CDR2 FQNNGV. CDR3 nucleotides: TGTGCCAGCAGCTTGACGGACAGGGGGAACTATGGCTACACCTTC. Encoded protein: CASSLTDRGNYGYTF.

The V gene is TRBV9, the J gene TRBJ2-1, with 7 nucleotides matching TRBD2. Looked up from germline, CDR1 is SGDLS and CDR2 is YYNGEE. The CDR3 length is 17 residues. The V segment lost 0 bases and the J segment 6 bases; nucleotides outside the gene matches: 12. Here the CDR3 reads CASSVGLILGLGNEQFF. CDR3 DNA sequence: TGTGCCAGCAGCGTAGGTCTTATTTTAGGACTAGGCAATGAGCAGTTCTTC.

The rearrangement links TRBV9 to TRBJ2-7; D may be TRBD1 (6 bases). CDR1 and CDR2 (germline): SGDLS, YYNGEE. This CDR3 contains 15 residues. Trimming pared 2 bases from V and 5 bases from J, leaving 17 bases between. This CDR3 is CASSVGGQYGDEQYF. The CDR3 bases are TGTGCCAGCAGCGTCGGAGGACAGTATGGGGACGAGCAGTACTTC.

In this sample, this clone turned up many times. The J gene is TRBJ1-1, the V gene TRBV13; 8 bases agree with TRBD1. This CDR3 contains 15 residues. Losses at the gene ends were 6 bases for V and 5 bases for J; bases not matched to a gene: 11. CDR1 is PRHDT, CDR2 FYEKMQ, per germline (reference sequence). The CDR3 sequence: CASRLSPGGMTEAFF. The CDR3 DNA follows: TGTGCCAGCAGACTATCGCCAGGGGGCATGACTGAAGCTTTCTTT.

This clone was picked up a small number of times. The chain joins TRBV27 to TRBJ2-1, with D uncertain. This CDR3 comprises 12 residues. V shed 4 bases and J shed 3 bases, with 4 bases lying between them. Germline assignment: CDR1 MNHEY and CDR2 SMNVEV (reference sequence). Here the CDR3 reads CASSSNYNEQFF. The CDR3 region has the DNA TGTGCCAGCAGTTCCAACTACAATGAGCAGTTCTTC.

The V call is TRBV5-1, the J call TRBJ2-7; 10 positions match TRBD1. Germline V gene data show CDR1 as SGHRS and CDR2 as YFSETQ. V was clipped by 5 bases and J by 3 bases; unmatched bases: 8. The CDR3 runs to 15 residues. The DNA of the CDR3 is TGCGCCAGCAGGTGGGGACAGGGGTACTACTACGAGCAGTACTTC. The encoded protein is CASRWGQGYYYEQYF. Together with reference TRBV5-1 and TRBJ2-7, the CDR3 gives the full variable domain: KAGVTQTPRYLIKTRGQQVTLSCSPISGHRSVSWYQQTPGQGLQFLFEYFSETQRNKGNFPGRFSGRQFSNSRSEMNVSTLELGDSALYLCASRWGQGYYYEQYFGPGTRLTVT.

The rearrangement joins TRBV7-8 to TRBJ2-1; D is possibly TRBD2 (6 bases). V was trimmed by 8 bases and J by 7 bases, leaving 12 bases between them. Germline V CDR1 and CDR2: SGHVS, FQNEAQ. CDR3 length: 12 residues. The CDR3 sequence: CASHDRGNEQFF. In nucleotides, the CDR3 is TGTGCCAGCCACGATCGGGGGAATGAGCAGTTCTTC.

This clone has a handful of counts. This sample includes further DNA sequences coding for the same CDR3. This chain uses TRBV5-1 with TRBJ1-2; no clear D gene. Germline-derived CDR1 and CDR2 are SGHRS and YFSETQ. CDR3 length equals 14 residues. With 1 base removed from V and 0 bases from J, the gap between germline ends came to 7 bases. The CDR3 here is CASSLREANYGYTF. The CDR3 DNA reads as TGCGCCAGCAGCTTGCGGGAAGCTAACTATGGCTACACCTTC.

The rearrangement links TRBV6-1 to TRBJ1-5; maybe TRBD1 (6 bases). CDR3 length: 14 residues. Germline CDR1 is MNHNS and CDR2 is SASEGT. Trimming left V 2 bases short and J 9 bases short, with 14 bases between. CDR3 protein: CASSEPNRVTPQHF. CDR3 bases: TGTGCCAGCAGTGAACCGAACAGGGTTACGCCCCAGCATTTT.

Notes on this clone: This CDR3 is also generated by other DNA sequences in the sample. This chain links TRBV7-2 with TRBJ2-1; D gene ambiguous. Germline V gene data show CDR1 as SGHTA and CDR2 as FQGNSA. The CDR3 consists of 14 residues. V lost 5 bases and J 1 base, leaving 9 bases between the germline ends. In DNA, the CDR3 is TGTGCCAGCAGCCTCCGAGGATCCTACAATGAGCAGTTCTTC. It specifies CASSLRGSYNEQFF.